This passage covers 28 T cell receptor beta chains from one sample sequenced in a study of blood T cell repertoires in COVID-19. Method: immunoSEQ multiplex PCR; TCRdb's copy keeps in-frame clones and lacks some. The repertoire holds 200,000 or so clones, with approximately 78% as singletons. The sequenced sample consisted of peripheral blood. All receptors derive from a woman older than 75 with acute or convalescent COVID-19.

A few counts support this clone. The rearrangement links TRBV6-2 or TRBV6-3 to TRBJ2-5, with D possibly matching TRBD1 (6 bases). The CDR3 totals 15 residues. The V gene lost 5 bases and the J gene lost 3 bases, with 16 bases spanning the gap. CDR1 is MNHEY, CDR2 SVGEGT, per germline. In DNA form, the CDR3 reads TGTGCCAGCAGTCCCGGGACACAATTCAAAGAGACCCAGTACTTC. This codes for CASSPGTQFKETQYF.

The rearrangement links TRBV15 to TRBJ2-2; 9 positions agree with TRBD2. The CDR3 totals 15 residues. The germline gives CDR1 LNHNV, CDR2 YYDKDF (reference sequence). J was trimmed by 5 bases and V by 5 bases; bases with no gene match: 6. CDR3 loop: CATSPLLAGTGELFF. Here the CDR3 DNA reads TGTGCCACCAGCCCTCTTCTAGCGGGGACCGGGGAGCTGTTTTTT.

CDR3 loop: CASSLAGAGGDWDTEAFF. In nucleotides, the CDR3 is TGTGCCAGCAGCTTAGCGGGCGCAGGGGGAGATTGGGACACTGAAGCTTTCTTT. This chain connects TRBV7-9 to TRBJ1-1; 7 positions match TRBD1. The CDR3 has 18 residues. Trimming cost V 0 bases and J 3 bases; bases outside gene matches: 13. The germline CDR1 and CDR2 sequences are SEHNR and FQNEAQ (reference sequence).

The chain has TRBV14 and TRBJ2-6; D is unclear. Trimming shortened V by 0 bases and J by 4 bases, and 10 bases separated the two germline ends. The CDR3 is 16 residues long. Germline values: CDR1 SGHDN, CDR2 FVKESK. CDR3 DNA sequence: TGTGCCAGCAGCCAAGATGCGGCTATGGGGGCCAACGTCCTGACTTTC. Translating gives CASSQDAAMGANVLTF. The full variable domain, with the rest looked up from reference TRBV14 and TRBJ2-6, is EAGVTQFPSHSVIEKGQTVTLRCDPISGHDNLYWYRRVMGKEIKFLLHFVKESKQDESGMPNNRFLAERTGGTYSTLKVQPAELEDSGVYFCASSQDAAMGANVLTFGAGSRLTVL.

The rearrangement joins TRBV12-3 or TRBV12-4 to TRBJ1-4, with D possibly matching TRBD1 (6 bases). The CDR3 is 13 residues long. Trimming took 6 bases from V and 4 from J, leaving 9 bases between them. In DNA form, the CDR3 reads TGTGCCAGCAGCACAGGGATTAATGAAAAACTGTTTTTT. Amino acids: CASSTGINEKLFF.

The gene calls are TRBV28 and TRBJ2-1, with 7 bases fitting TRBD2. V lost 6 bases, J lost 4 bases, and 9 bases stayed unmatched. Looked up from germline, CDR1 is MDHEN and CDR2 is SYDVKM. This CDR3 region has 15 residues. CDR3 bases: TGTGCCAGCAGCATCGGGGGGATACGGTACAATGAGCAGTTCTTC. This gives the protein CASSIGGIRYNEQFF. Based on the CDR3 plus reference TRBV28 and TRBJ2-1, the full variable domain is DVKVTQSSRYLVKRTGEKVFLECVQDMDHENMFWYRQDPGLGLRLIYFSYDVKMKEKGDIPEGYSVSREKKERFSLILESASTNQTSMYLCASSIGGIRYNEQFFGPGTRLTVL.

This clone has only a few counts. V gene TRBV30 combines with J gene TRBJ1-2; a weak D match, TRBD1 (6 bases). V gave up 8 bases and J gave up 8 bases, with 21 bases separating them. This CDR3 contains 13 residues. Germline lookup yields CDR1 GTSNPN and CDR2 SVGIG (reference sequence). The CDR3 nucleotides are TGTGCCACCCACGACGGGGGGCCGGGGGGCTACACCTTC. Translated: CATHDGGPGGYTF.

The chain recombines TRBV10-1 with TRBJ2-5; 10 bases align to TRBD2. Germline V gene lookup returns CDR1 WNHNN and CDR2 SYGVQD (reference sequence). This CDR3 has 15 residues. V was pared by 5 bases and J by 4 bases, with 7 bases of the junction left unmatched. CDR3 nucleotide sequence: TGCGCCAGCAGTAAGACAAGGACTAGCGGAGAGACCCAGTACTTC. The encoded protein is CASSKTRTSGETQYF.

This chain's CDR3 is CASSYVPGLFPTGNTIYF. Written as DNA, the CDR3 is TGTGCCAGCAGTTACGTGCCGGGACTTTTTCCGACGGGAAACACCATATATTTT. The chain couples TRBV7-8 to TRBJ1-3; D perhaps matches TRBD1 (5 bases). CDR1 SGHVS and CDR2 FQNEAQ come from the germline V gene. This CDR3 comprises 18 residues. Trimming removed 6 bases from V and 4 bases from J, with 25 bases in between.

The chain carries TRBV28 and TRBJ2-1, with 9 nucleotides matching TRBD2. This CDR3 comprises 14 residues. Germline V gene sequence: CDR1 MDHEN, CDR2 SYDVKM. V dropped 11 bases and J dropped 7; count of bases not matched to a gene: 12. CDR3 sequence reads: CAAMTSGTWNEQFF. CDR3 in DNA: TGTGCCGCCATGACTAGCGGCACATGGAATGAGCAGTTCTTC.

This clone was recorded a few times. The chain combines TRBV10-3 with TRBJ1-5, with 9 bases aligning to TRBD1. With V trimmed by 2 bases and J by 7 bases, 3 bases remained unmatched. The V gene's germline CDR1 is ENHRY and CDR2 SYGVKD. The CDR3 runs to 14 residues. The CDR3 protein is CAISEEQGAQPQHF. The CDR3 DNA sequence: TGTGCCATCAGTGAGGAACAGGGGGCGCAGCCCCAGCATTTT.

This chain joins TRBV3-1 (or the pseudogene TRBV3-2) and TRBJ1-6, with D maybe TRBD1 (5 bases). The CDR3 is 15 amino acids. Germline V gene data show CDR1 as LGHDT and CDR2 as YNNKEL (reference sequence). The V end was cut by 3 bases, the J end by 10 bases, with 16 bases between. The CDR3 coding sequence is TGTGCCAGCAGCCAGACGCAGGGCTTCTCATCACCCCTCCACTTT. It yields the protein CASSQTQGFSSPLHF.

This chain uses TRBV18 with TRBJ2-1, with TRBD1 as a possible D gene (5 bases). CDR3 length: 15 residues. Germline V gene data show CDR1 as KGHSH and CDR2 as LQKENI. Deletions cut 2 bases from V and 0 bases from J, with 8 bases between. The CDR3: CASSPITGSYNEQFF. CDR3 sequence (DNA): TGTGCCAGCTCACCAATTACAGGCTCCTACAATGAGCAGTTCTTC.

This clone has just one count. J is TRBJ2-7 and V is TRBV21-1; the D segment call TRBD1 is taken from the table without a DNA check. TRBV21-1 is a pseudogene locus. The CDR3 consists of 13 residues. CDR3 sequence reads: CASSKILGDEQYF. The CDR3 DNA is TGTGCCAGCAGCAAAATCTTAGGGGACGAGCAGTACTTC.

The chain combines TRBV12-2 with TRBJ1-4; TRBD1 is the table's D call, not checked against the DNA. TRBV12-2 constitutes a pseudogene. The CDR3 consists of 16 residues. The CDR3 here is CASRFRRTGINEKLFF. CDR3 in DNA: TGTGCAAGTCGCTTCAGGAGGACAGGGATCAATGAAAAACTGTTTTTT.

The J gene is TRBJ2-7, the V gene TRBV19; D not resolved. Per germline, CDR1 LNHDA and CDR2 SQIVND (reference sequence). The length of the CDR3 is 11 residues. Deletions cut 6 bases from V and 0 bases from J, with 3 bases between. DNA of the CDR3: TGTGCCAGTAGGAGCTCCTACGAGCAGTACTTC. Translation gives CASRSSYEQYF. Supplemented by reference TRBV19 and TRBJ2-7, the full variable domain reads DGGITQSPKYLFRKEGQNVTLSCEQNLNHDAMYWYRQDPGQGLRLIYYSQIVNDFQKGDIAEGYSVSREKKESFPLTVTSAQKNPTAFYLCASRSSYEQYFGPGTRLTVT.

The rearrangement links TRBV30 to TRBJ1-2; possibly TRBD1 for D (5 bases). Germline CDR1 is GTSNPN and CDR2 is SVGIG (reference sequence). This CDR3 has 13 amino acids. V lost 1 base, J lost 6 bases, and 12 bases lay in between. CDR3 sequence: CAWSGARGDGYTF. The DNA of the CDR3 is TGTGCCTGGAGTGGGGCTCGGGGGGATGGCTACACCTTC.

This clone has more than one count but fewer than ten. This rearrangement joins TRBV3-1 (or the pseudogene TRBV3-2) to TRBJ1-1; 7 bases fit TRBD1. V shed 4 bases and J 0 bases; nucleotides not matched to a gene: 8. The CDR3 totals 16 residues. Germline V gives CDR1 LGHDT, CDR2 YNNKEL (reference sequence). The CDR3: CASSLYTGAMNTEAFF. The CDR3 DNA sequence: TGTGCCAGCAGCCTATATACAGGGGCCATGAACACTGAAGCTTTCTTT.

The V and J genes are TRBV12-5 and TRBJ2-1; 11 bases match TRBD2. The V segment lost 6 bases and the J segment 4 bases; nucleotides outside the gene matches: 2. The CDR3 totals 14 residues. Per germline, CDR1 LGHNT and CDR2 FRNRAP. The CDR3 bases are TGTGCTAGTGGCGGGACTAGCGGTTACAATGAGCAGTTCTTC. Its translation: CASGGTSGYNEQFF.

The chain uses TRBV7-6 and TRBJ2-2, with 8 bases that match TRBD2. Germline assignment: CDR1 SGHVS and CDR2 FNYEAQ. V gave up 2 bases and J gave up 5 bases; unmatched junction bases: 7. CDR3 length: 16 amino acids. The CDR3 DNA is TGTGCCAGCAGCTTAAACAGCGGGAGTCTAACCGGGGAGCTGTTTTTT. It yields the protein CASSLNSGSLTGELFF.

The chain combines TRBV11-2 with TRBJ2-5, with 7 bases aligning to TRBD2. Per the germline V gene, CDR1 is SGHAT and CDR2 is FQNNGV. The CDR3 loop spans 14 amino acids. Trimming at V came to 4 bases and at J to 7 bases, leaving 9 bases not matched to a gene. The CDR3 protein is CASSSERGGVTQYF. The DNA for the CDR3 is TGTGCCAGCAGCTCGGAGCGGGGTGGGGTGACCCAGTACTTC. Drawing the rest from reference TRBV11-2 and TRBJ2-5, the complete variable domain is EAGVAQSPRYKIIEKRQSVAFWCNPISGHATLYWYQQILGQGPKLLIQFQNNGVVDDSQLPKDRFSAERLKGVDSTLKIQPAKLEDSAVYLCASSSERGGVTQYFGPGTRLLVL.

The CDR3 DNA follows: TGTGCCAGCAGTTTATCTCCCCCAGGCAGGTGGGACTATGGCTACACCTTC. This codes for CASSLSPPGRWDYGYTF. The chain recombines TRBV27 with TRBJ1-2, with D hard to call. V dropped 0 bases and J dropped 3 bases, with 17 bases sitting between them. The CDR3 runs to 17 residues. The germline gives CDR1 MNHEY, CDR2 SMNVEV (reference sequence).

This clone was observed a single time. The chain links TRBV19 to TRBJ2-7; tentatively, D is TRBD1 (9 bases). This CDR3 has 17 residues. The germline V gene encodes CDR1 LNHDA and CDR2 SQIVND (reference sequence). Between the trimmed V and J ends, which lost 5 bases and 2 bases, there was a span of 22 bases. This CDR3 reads CASSPLGRDRATYEQYF. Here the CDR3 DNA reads TGTGCCAGTAGTCCCCTCGGGAGGGACAGGGCAACCTACGAGCAGTACTTC.

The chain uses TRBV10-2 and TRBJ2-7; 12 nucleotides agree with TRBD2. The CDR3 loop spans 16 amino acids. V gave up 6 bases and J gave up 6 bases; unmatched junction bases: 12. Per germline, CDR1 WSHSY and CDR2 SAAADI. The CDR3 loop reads CASRSTRLAGDAEQYF. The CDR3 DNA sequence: TGCGCCAGCAGATCGACCCGACTAGCGGGAGATGCCGAGCAGTACTTC.

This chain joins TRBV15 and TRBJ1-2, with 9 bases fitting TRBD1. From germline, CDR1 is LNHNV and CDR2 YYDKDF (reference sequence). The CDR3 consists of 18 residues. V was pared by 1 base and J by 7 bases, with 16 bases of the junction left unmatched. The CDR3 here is CATSRGSSVQGAISGYTF. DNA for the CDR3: TGTGCCACCAGCAGAGGCTCCTCGGTACAGGGGGCGATCTCTGGCTACACCTTC.

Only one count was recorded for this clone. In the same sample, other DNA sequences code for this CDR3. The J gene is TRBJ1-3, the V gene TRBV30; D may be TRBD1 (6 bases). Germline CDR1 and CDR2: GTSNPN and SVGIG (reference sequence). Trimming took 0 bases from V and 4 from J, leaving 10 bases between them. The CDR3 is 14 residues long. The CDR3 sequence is CAWSVGGSGNTIYF. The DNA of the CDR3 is TGTGCCTGGAGTGTAGGGGGTTCAGGAAACACCATATATTTT.

Here the CDR3 reads CASSFIQVGYTF. The CDR3 region has the DNA TGTGCCAGCAGTTTTATACAGGTTGGCTACACCTTC. The genes are TRBV28 and TRBJ1-2; possibly TRBD1 for D (5 bases). V was pared by 3 bases and J by 7 bases, with 9 bases between. The CDR3 has 12 amino acids. Germline assignment: CDR1 MDHEN and CDR2 SYDVKM.

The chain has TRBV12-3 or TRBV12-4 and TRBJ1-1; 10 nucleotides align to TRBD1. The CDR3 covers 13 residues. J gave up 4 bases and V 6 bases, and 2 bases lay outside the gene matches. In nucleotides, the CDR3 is TGTGCCAGCAGACGACAGGGGGCCACTGAAGCTTTCTTT. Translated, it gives CASRRQGATEAFF.